The 14 T cell receptor beta chains below were found in one sample sequenced in a study of immune evolution from preneoplasia to lung adenocarcinoma (dated by TCRdb to the early 2020s). Libraries were constructed by the immunoSEQ multiplex PCR assay. As stored in TCRdb, this immuneACCESS dataset retains in-frame rearrangements with V and J assigned. A fraction of the clones does not appear; measured against another copy, unresolved V genes explain less than half of the discrepancy, and the remainder lacks a known reason. A total of fewer than 8,500 clones appear in this sample, around 80% of them only once. The leading ten clones occupy around a tenth of the sample. Material for sequencing was FFPE minimally invasive lung adenocarcinoma tissue. The meaning of the sample's cell subset or site label: micro-invasive lung adenocarcinoma (MIA). These receptors originate from a donor of 70 years or more with lung adenocarcinoma.

The V gene is TRBV10-3, the J gene TRBJ2-1, with 8 positions matching TRBD1. From germline, CDR1 is ENHRY and CDR2 SYGVKD. CDR3 length: 14 residues. V dropped 7 bases and J dropped 6; count of bases not matched to a gene: 8. CDR3 sequence: CAINPDREGNEQFF. CDR3 DNA sequence: TGTGCCATCAACCCGGACAGGGAAGGCAATGAGCAGTTCTTC.

This sequence joins TRBV7-9 and TRBJ1-2; the D is unclear. The CDR3 extends over 13 amino acids. Germline V gene data show CDR1 as SEHNR and CDR2 as FQNEAQ (reference sequence). The germline V and J ends were trimmed by 1 base and 5 bases, with 8 bases remaining between them. The CDR3 sequence: CASSLVDLYGYTF. The CDR3 DNA reads TGTGCCAGCAGCTTAGTGGACCTTTATGGCTACACCTTC.

This chain links TRBV6-6 with TRBJ2-7; maybe TRBD2 (5 bases). Per germline, CDR1 MNHNY and CDR2 SVGAGI (reference sequence). The CDR3 has 14 residues. Trimming cost V 4 bases and J 6 bases, with 16 bases left between them. CDR3 residues: CASSFLQARGEQYF. DNA for the CDR3: TGTGCCAGCAGTTTCCTGCAAGCCCGGGGCGAGCAGTACTTC.

The chain has TRBV7-9 and TRBJ2-2; no definite D call. Germline lookup yields CDR1 SEHNR and CDR2 FQNEAQ (reference sequence). There are 13 residues in the CDR3. Trimming left V 3 bases short and J 5 bases short, with 7 bases between. The CDR3 loop is CASSLGRTGELFF. The CDR3 DNA reads as TGTGCCAGCAGCTTGGGCCGGACCGGGGAGCTGTTTTTT. The full variable domain, its missing parts supplied by reference TRBV7-9 and TRBJ2-2, is DTGVSQNPRHKITKRGQNVTFRCDPISEHNRLYWYRQTLGQGPEFLTYFQNEAQLEKSRLLSDRFSAERPKGSFSTLEIQRTEQGDSAMYLCASSLGRTGELFFGEGSRLTVL.

This clone was observed a handful of times. The rearrangement joins TRBV7-9 to TRBJ1-4; tentatively, D is TRBD1 (6 bases). Trimming removed 0 bases at V and 7 bases at J, with 9 bases between. CDR1 is SEHNR, CDR2 FQNEAQ, per germline (reference sequence). The CDR3 loop spans 14 amino acids. CDR3 in amino acids: CASSLAGGGEKLFF. CDR3 nucleotides: TGTGCCAGCAGCTTAGCGGGGGGCGGTGAAAAACTGTTTTTT.

The chain employs TRBV5-1 and TRBJ2-3; D is perhaps TRBD1 (6 bases). CDR3 length: 16 amino acids. V was pared by 1 base and J by 4 bases, with 16 bases between. Germline assignment: CDR1 SGHRS and CDR2 YFSETQ. This CDR3 is CASSLTRGQRADTQYF. CDR3 coding DNA: TGCGCCAGCAGCTTGACCCGAGGACAGAGGGCAGATACGCAGTATTTT. Filled out from reference TRBV5-1 and TRBJ2-3, the complete variable domain reads KAGVTQTPRYLIKTRGQQVTLSCSPISGHRSVSWYQQTPGQGLQFLFEYFSETQRNKGNFPGRFSGRQFSNSRSEMNVSTLELGDSALYLCASSLTRGQRADTQYFGPGTRLTVL.

The rearrangement joins TRBV14 to TRBJ2-7; D tentatively fits TRBD1 or TRBD2 (5 bases each). The V gene lost 6 bases and the J gene lost 6 bases, with 15 bases spanning the gap. The CDR3 has 13 residues. The germline gives CDR1 SGHDN, CDR2 FVKESK. CDR3 sequence (DNA): TGTGCCAGCAGGGCCCGGGACCAGCCCGAGCAGTACTTC. Translated, it gives CASRARDQPEQYF.

The chain links TRBV19 to TRBJ1-4; TRBD1 aligns across 10 bases. V shed 10 bases and J 3 bases; nucleotides not matched to a gene: 5. The germline gives CDR1 LNHDA, CDR2 SQIVND (reference sequence). The length of the CDR3 is 14 residues. For the CDR3, the DNA is TGTGCCACCAGGACAGGGGGATCTAATGAAAAACTGTTTTTT. Residues: CATRTGGSNEKLFF.

The chain joins TRBV11-3 to TRBJ2-7; D may match TRBD1 or TRBD2 (6 bases each). The ends were cut back, 0 bases at V and 2 bases at J, with 14 bases in the middle. The CDR3 length is 16 residues. Germline V gene data show CDR1 as SGHNT and CDR2 as YENEEA. The CDR3 DNA follows: TGTGCCAGCAGCTTAGAACGGGGGCCAGGGCCCTACGAGCAGTACTTC. Translating gives CASSLERGPGPYEQYF. The variable domain in full, with the rest retrieved from reference TRBV11-3 and TRBJ2-7, is EAGVVQSPRYKIIEKKQPVAFWCNPISGHNTLYWYLQNLGQGPELLIRYENEEAVDDSQLPKDRFSAERLKGVDSTLKIQPAELGDSAVYLCASSLERGPGPYEQYFGPGTRLTVT.

J is TRBJ2-3 and V is TRBV29-1; 7 bases are shared with TRBD2. Germline assignment: CDR1 SQVTM and CDR2 ANQGSEA. The CDR3 contains 14 residues. V lost 8 bases, J lost 9 bases, and 17 bases stayed unmatched. CDR3 loop: CSTASTASGGTQYF. CDR3 in DNA: TGCAGCACTGCATCGACGGCCTCCGGGGGGACGCAGTATTTT.

This rearrangement joins TRBV5-6 to TRBJ2-2, with TRBD1 matching 8 bases. Trimming at V came to 1 base and at J to 1 base, leaving 3 bases not matched to a gene. The CDR3 loop spans 16 amino acids. The germline V gene encodes CDR1 SGHDT and CDR2 YYEEEE. The DNA of the CDR3 is TGTGCCAGCAGCTTGCCGGGGACAGGGAACACCGGGGAGCTGTTTTTT. Translation: CASSLPGTGNTGELFF.

The genes are TRBV5-1 and TRBJ2-7; D is perhaps TRBD1 (7 bases). The CDR3 totals 14 residues. Trimming pared 0 bases from V and 4 bases from J, leaving 11 bases between. The V gene's germline CDR1 is SGHRS and CDR2 YFSETQ. CDR3 region: CASSLAAGQYEQYF. As DNA, the CDR3 is TGCGCCAGCAGCTTGGCTGCGGGACAGTACGAGCAGTACTTC.

The chain combines TRBV9 with TRBJ2-1; possibly TRBD2 for D (6 bases). Looked up from germline, CDR1 is SGDLS and CDR2 is YYNGEE. The germline V and J ends were trimmed by 1 base and 7 bases, with 9 bases remaining between them. There are 13 residues in the CDR3. CDR3 DNA sequence: TGTGCCAGCAGCGTATTGGAGGGGAATGAGCAGTTCTTC. It encodes CASSVLEGNEQFF. The whole variable domain, remainder taken from reference TRBV9 and TRBJ2-1, is DSGVTQTPKHLITATGQRVTLRCSPRSGDLSVYWYQQSLDQGLQFLIQYYNGEERAKGNILERFSAQQFPDLHSELNLSSLELGDSALYFCASSVLEGNEQFFGPGTRLTVL.

This rearrangement joins TRBV28 to TRBJ2-5; D remains ambiguous. CDR3 length: 14 amino acids. V was clipped by 5 bases and J by 5 bases, with 15 bases between them. Germline CDR1 is MDHEN and CDR2 is SYDVKM. CDR3 nucleotides: TGTGCCAGCAGTGCCCTGACTTCTGGGGAGACCCAGTACTTC. Protein: CASSALTSGETQYF.